The present TCR beta chain was sequenced within a study of spatial heterogeneity in lung cancer. In TCRdb, the 5' RACE reads were re-called with MiXCR into one record per CDR3 protein. The sample has fewer than 9,500 distinct CDR3 sequences, about a sixth seen once. This clonotype was recorded many times. V gave up 10 bases and J gave up 8 bases, with 11 bases separating them. The CDR3 contains 11 residues. Germline loops: CDR1 MNHEY, CDR2 SVGEGT. The time point is: sample taken at primary tumor resection. This chain uses TRBV6-2 or TRBV6-3 with TRBJ1-4; no definite D call. This receptor was identified in a male donor with early-stage non-small cell lung cancer. The sample in question was normal lung tissue next to the tumor, obtained at surgery. CDR3 amino acids: CATRKGEKLFF. CDR3 coding DNA: TGTGCCACCCGCAAGGGCGAAAAACTGTTTTTT.